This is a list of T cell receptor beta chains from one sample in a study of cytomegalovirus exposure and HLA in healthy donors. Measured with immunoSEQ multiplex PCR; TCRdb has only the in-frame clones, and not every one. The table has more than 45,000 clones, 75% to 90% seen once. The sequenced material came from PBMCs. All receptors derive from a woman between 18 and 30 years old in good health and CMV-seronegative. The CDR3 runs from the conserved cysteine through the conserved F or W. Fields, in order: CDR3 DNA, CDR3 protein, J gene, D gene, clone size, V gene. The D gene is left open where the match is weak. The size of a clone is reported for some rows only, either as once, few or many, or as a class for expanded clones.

TGTGCCAGCAATTTCCGGGGGGAGGGGGAGCTGTTTTTT | CASNFRGEGELFF | TRBJ2-2 | TRBD2 | NA | TRBV9
TGTGCCAGCAGCTTCTCCGGGACAGGGCCGGATACGCAGTATTTT | CASSFSGTGPDTQYF | TRBJ2-3 | TRBD1 | NA | TRBV7-2
TGCAGTGCCGTCCGCGAGGAGACCCAGTACTTC | CSAVREETQYF | TRBJ2-5 | NA | NA | TRBV20-1
TGTGCCAGCAGCTTAGGGGATAGCGGGGGGGCCAATGAGCAGTTCTTC | CASSLGDSGGANEQFF | TRBJ2-1 | TRBD2 | NA | TRBV11-3
TGTGCCTGGATGGCGGTTCTGGATTCACCCCTCCACTTT | CAWMAVLDSPLHF | TRBJ1-6 | NA | NA | TRBV30
TGTGCCAGCACCCGGGGATACTATGGCTACACCTTC | CASTRGYYGYTF | TRBJ1-2 | NA | NA | TRBV28
TGTGCCTGGAGTGTGGGGACAGGGTTTCAGCCCCAGCATTTT | CAWSVGTGFQPQHF | TRBJ1-5 | TRBD1 | NA | TRBV30
TGTGCCAGCAGCTTGCTCACAGATACGCAGTATTTT | CASSLLTDTQYF | TRBJ2-3 | NA | NA | TRBV5-6
TGTGCCAGCCGACTAGCGGGATGGAACGAGCAGTACTTC | CASRLAGWNEQYF | TRBJ2-7 | TRBD2 | NA | TRBV6-1
TGTGCCAGCAGTGCGACAGGGGCCACAGATACGCAGTATTTT | CASSATGATDTQYF | TRBJ2-3 | TRBD1 | NA | TRBV27
TGTGCCAGCAGTCCCCGGGGGAGAAACTATGGCTACACCTTC | CASSPRGRNYGYTF | TRBJ1-2 | NA | NA | TRBV2
TGTGCCAGCAGTGAAGCAGCAAACTATGGCTACACCTTC | CASSEAANYGYTF | TRBJ1-2 | NA | NA | TRBV2
TGTGCCAGCAAAGAAGGGGCTAGCTACGAGCAGTACTTC | CASKEGASYEQYF | TRBJ2-7 | NA | few | TRBV27
TGTGCCAGTAGTGACAACCGCAATCAGCCCCAGCATTTT | CASSDNRNQPQHF | TRBJ1-5 | NA | NA | TRBV19
TGTGCCATCAGTTCCGCACCTAGCGGGGGGGCCGGTGAGCAGTTCTTC | CAISSAPSGGAGEQFF | TRBJ2-1 | TRBD2 | NA | TRBV10-3
TGTGCCATCAGTGAGTCGCAGGGGAGAGGCCCAGATACGCAGTATTTT | CAISESQGRGPDTQYF | TRBJ2-3 | NA | NA | TRBV10-3
TGTGCCAGCAGAGAAACGACAGGAAACTATGGCTACACCTTC | CASRETTGNYGYTF | TRBJ1-2 | NA | few | TRBV6-5
TGTGCTAGTGGTTTCTGGACAGGCTACAACACTGAAGCTTTCTTT | CASGFWTGYNTEAFF | TRBJ1-1 | TRBD1 | NA | TRBV12-5
TGCGCCAGCAGCCAGCCGGACAGACTCAATGAAAAACTGTTTTTT | CASSQPDRLNEKLFF | TRBJ1-4 | NA | NA | TRBV4-1
TGCAGCGTTGGGGGACTAGCCGACAATGAGCAGTTCTTC | CSVGGLADNEQFF | TRBJ2-1 | TRBD2 | NA | TRBV29-1
TGTGCTAGTGGTCCCCCAGGGTTAGCCAAAAACATTCAGTACTTC | CASGPPGLAKNIQYF | TRBJ2-4 | NA | few | TRBV12-5
TGTGCCACGAGACAGGAGCATAATTCACCCCTCCACTTT | CATRQEHNSPLHF | TRBJ1-6 | NA | NA | TRBV2
TGTGCCAGCAGCTTTATTTCAGGGGTAGGCACCGGGGAGCTGTTTTTT | CASSFISGVGTGELFF | TRBJ2-2 | NA | NA | TRBV7-2
TGTGCCACCAGCAGAGCTAGCGGGGGGACCATCCAAGAGACCCAGTACTTC | CATSRASGGTIQETQYF | TRBJ2-5 | TRBD2 | once | TRBV15
TGTGCCAGCAGTACTCGGTCAGGGGGCTCCTACGAGCAGTACTTC | CASSTRSGGSYEQYF | TRBJ2-7 | TRBD1 | NA | TRBV27
TGTGCCAGCAGCCAGGATAGGGACAGGGGTTGGGAGCAGTACTTC | CASSQDRDRGWEQYF | TRBJ2-7 | TRBD1 | few | TRBV4-2
TGTGCCAGCAGTCACGGACTAGCTCATGAGCAGTTCTTC | CASSHGLAHEQFF | TRBJ2-1 | TRBD2 | NA | TRBV27
TGTGCCAGCAGTTTTTTAGCGGGAGGGCCAGGGGAGACCCAGTACTTC | CASSFLAGGPGETQYF | TRBJ2-5 | TRBD2 | NA | TRBV28
TGTGCCAGCAGTTTTATCGAGAGGGGGACTAGCGGGAGTGAGGGACCCGAGCAGTACTTC | CASSFIERGTSGSEGPEQYF | TRBJ2-7 | TRBD2 | NA | TRBV28
TGCGCCAGCAGCTTGGGTACAGGGGGCGGCACAGATACGCAGTATTTT | CASSLGTGGGTDTQYF | TRBJ2-3 | TRBD1 | few | TRBV5-1
TGTGCCAGTAGGCACCAAGGGGGAACTGGCTACACCTTC | CASRHQGGTGYTF | TRBJ1-2 | NA | NA | TRBV19
TGTGCCAGCTCCCTTGACTACTACGAGCAGTACTTC | CASSLDYYEQYF | TRBJ2-7 | NA | NA | TRBV18
TGTGCCAGCAGTTTATGGGGGGGTATGAACACTGAAGCTTTCTTT | CASSLWGGMNTEAFF | TRBJ1-1 | NA | NA | TRBV28
TGTGCCAGCAGTCCCTGGGACAGCCTCAGTCCGCGTGGCTACACCTTC | CASSPWDSLSPRGYTF | TRBJ1-2 | TRBD1 | NA | TRBV28